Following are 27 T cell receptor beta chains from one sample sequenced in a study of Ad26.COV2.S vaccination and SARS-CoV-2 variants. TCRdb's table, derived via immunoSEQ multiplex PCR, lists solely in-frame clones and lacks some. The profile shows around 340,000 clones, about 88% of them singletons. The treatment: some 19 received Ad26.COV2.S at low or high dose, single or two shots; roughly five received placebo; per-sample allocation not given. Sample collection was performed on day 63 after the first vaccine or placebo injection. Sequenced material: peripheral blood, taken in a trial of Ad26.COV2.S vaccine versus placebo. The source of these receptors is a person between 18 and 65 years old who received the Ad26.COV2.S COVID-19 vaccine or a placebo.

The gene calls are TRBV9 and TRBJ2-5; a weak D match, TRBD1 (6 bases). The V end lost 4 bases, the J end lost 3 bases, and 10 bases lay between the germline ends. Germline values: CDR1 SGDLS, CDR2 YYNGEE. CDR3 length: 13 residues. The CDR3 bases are TGTGCCAGCAGCCCTGGACAGAAAGAGACCCAGTACTTC. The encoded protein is CASSPGQKETQYF.

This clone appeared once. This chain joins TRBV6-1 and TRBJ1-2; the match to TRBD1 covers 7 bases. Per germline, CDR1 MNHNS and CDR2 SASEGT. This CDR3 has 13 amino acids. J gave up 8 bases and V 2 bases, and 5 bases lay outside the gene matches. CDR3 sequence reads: CASSETPDRGYTF. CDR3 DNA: TGTGCCAGCAGTGAAACCCCGGACAGGGGCTACACCTTC.

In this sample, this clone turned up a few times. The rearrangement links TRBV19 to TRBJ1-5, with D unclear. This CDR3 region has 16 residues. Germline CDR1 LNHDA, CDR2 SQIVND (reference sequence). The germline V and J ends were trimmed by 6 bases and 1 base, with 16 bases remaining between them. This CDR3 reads CASSPAPGRSNQPQHF. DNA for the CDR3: TGTGCCAGTAGCCCCGCCCCTGGCAGAAGCAATCAGCCCCAGCATTTT. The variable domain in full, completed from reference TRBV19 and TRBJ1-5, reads DGGITQSPKYLFRKEGQNVTLSCEQNLNHDAMYWYRQDPGQGLRLIYYSQIVNDFQKGDIAEGYSVSREKKESFPLTVTSAQKNPTAFYLCASSPAPGRSNQPQHFGDGTRLSIL.

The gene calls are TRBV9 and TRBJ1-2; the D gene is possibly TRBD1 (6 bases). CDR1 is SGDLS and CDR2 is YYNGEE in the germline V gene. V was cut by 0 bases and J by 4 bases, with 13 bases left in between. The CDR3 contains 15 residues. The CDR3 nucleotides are TGTGCCAGCAGCGTAGCGGCGGGGGCGGGCTATGGCTACACCTTC. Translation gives CASSVAAGAGYGYTF.

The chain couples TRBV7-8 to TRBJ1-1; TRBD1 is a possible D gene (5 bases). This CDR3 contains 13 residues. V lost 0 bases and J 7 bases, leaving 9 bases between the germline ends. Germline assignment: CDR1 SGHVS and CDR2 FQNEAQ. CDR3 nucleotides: TGTGCCAGCAGCTTAGCGCGGCAGGGTGAAGCTTTCTTT. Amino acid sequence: CASSLARQGEAFF.

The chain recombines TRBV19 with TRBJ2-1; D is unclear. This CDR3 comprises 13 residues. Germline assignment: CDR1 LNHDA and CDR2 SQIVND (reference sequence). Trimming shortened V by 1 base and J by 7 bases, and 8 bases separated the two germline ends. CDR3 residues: CASSIVPDNEQFF. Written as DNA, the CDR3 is TGTGCCAGTAGTATAGTCCCCGATAATGAGCAGTTCTTC.

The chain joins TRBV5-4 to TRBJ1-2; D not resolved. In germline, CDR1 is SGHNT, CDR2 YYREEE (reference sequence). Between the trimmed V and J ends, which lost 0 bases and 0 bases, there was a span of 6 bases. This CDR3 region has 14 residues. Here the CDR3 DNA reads TGTGCCAGCAGCTTGGTACAGACTAACTATGGCTACACCTTC. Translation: CASSLVQTNYGYTF.

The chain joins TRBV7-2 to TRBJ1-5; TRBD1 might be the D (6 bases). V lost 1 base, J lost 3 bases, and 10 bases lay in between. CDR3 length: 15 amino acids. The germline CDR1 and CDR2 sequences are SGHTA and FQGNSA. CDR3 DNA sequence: TGTGCCAGCAGCTTAGTGGGGGGGGCCAATCAGCCCCAGCATTTT. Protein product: CASSLVGGANQPQHF.

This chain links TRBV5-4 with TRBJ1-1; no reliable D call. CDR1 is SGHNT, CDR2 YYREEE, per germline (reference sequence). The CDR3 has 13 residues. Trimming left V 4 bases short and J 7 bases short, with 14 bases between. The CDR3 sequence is CASSGASGDEAFF. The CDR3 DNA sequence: TGTGCCAGCAGCGGTGCTTCCGGGGATGAAGCTTTCTTT. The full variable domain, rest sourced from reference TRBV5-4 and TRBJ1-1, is ETGVTQSPTHLIKTRGQQVTLRCSSQSGHNTVSWYQQALGQGPQFIFQYYREEENGRGNFPPRFSGLQFPNYSSELNVNALELDDSALYLCASSGASGDEAFFGQGTRLTVV.

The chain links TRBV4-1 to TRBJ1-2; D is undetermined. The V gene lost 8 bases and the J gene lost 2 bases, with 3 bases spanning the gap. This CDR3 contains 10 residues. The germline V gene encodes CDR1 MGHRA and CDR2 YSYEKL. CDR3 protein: CASGNYGYTF. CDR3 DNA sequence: TGCGCCAGCGGCAACTATGGCTACACCTTC.

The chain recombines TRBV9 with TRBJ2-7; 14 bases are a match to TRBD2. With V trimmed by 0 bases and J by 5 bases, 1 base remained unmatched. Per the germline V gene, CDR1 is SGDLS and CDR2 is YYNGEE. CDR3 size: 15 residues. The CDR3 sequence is CASSVGTSGRHEQYF. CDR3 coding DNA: TGTGCCAGCAGCGTAGGGACTAGCGGGAGGCACGAGCAGTACTTC.

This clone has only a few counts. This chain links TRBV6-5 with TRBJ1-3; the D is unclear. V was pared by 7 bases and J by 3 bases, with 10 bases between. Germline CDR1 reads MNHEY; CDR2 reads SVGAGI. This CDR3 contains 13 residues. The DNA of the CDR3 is TGTGCCAGCACTATAGGGTTTGGAAACACCATATATTTT. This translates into CASTIGFGNTIYF.

In DNA, the CDR3 is TGTGCCAGCTCACGCCAGAGGAGCACAGATACGCAGTATTTT. The encoded protein is CASSRQRSTDTQYF. The gene calls are TRBV18 and TRBJ2-3; D gene uncertain. The germline V and J ends were trimmed by 4 bases and 0 bases, with 8 bases remaining between them. This CDR3 is built from 14 residues. Germline assignment: CDR1 KGHSH and CDR2 LQKENI.

CDR3 sequence: CASSPSPDEKLFF. The CDR3, as DNA: TGTGCCAGCAGCCCAAGTCCTGACGAAAAACTGTTTTTT. This chain links TRBV11-2 with TRBJ1-4; D unclear. CDR3 length: 13 amino acids. With 5 bases removed from V and 8 bases from J, the gap between germline ends came to 12 bases. The V gene's germline CDR1 is SGHAT and CDR2 FQNNGV.

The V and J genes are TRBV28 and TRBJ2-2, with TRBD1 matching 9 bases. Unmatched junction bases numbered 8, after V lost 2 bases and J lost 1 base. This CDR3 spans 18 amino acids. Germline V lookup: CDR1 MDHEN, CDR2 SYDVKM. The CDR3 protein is CASSLPGQGIMNTGELFF. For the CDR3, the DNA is TGTGCCAGCAGTTTACCGGGACAGGGAATAATGAACACCGGGGAGCTGTTTTTT.

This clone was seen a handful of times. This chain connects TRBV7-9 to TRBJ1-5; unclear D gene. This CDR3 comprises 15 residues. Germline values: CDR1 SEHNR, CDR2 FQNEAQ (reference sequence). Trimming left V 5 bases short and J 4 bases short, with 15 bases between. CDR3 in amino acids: CASSPSGARNQPQHF. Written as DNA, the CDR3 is TGTGCCAGCAGCCCGTCGGGAGCGAGGAATCAGCCCCAGCATTTT.

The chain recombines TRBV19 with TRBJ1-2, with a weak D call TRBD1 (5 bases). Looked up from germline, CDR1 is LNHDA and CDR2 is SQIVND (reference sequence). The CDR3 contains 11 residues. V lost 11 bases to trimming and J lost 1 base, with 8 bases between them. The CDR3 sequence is CAGGGNYGYTF. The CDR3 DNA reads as TGTGCCGGGGGGGGTAACTATGGCTACACCTTC.

This chain's CDR3 is CASSWSATNEKLFF. The CDR3 DNA is TGTGCCAGCAGCTGGTCTGCAACTAATGAAAAACTGTTTTTT. The genes are TRBV5-4 and TRBJ1-4; D not resolved. The germline gives CDR1 SGHNT, CDR2 YYREEE (reference sequence). The CDR3 is 14 amino acids. V gave up 3 bases and J gave up 0 bases, with 6 bases separating them.

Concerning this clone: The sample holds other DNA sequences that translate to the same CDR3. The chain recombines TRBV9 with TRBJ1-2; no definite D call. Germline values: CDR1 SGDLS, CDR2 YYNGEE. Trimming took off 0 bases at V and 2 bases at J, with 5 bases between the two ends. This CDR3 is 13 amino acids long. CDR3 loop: CASSVDINYGYTF. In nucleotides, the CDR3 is TGTGCCAGCAGCGTAGACATCAACTATGGCTACACCTTC.

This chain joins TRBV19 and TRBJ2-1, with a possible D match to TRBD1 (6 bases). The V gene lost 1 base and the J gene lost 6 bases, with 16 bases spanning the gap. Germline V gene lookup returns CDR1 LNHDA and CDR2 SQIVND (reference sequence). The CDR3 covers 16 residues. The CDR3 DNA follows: TGTGCCAGTAGTATAGGTACAGGGCAGAGTCGCAATGAGCAGTTCTTC. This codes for CASSIGTGQSRNEQFF.

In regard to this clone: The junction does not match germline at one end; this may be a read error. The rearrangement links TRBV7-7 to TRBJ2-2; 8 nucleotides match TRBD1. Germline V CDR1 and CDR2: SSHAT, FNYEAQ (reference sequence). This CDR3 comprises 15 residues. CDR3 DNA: TGTGCTAGCAGCCCGGACAGGGTAAAGACCGGGGAGCTGTTTTTT. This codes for CASSPDRVKTGELFF.

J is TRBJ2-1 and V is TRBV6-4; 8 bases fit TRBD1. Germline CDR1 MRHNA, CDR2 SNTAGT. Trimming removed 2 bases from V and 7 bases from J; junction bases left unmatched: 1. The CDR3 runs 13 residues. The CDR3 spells CASSDRTGNEQFF. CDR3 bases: TGTGCCAGCAGTGACAGGACAGGGAATGAGCAGTTCTTC.

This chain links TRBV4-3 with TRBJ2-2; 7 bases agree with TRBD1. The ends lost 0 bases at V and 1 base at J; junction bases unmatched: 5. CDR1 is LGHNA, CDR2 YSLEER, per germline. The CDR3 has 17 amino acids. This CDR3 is CASSQERGTENTGELFF. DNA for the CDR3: TGCGCCAGCAGCCAAGAAAGGGGGACAGAGAACACCGGGGAGCTGTTTTTT.

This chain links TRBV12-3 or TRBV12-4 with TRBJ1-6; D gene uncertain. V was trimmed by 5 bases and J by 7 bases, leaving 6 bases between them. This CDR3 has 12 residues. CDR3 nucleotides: TGTGCCAGCAGTGGAGGGAATTCACCCCTCCACTTT. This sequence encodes CASSGGNSPLHF.

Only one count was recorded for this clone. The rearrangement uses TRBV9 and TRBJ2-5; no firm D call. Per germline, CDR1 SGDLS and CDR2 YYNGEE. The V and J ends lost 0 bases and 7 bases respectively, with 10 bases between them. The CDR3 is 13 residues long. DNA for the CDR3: TGTGCCAGCAGCGTAGACGTGGGTCGGACCCAGTACTTC. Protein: CASSVDVGRTQYF.

CDR3 protein: CASSLGQGARETQYF. CDR3 in DNA: TGTGCCAGCAGCTTGGGACAGGGGGCGCGGGAGACCCAGTACTTC. The rearrangement uses TRBV5-8 and TRBJ2-5, with TRBD1 matching over 10 bases. The germline gives CDR1 SGHTS, CDR2 YDEGEE. This CDR3 contains 15 residues. Trimming at V came to 0 bases and at J to 5 bases, leaving 4 bases not matched to a gene.

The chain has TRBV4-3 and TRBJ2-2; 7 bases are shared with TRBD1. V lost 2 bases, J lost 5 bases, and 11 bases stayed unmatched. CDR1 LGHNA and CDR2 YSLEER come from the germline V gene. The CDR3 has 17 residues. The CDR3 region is CASSQISNRGRTGELFF. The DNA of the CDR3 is TGCGCCAGCAGCCAAATCAGTAACAGGGGAAGGACCGGGGAGCTGTTTTTT.